The 5 T cell receptor beta chains below were found in one sample sequenced in a study of early T cells in non-severe SARS-CoV-2 infection. TCRdb recomputed calls from the 5' RACE reads with MiXCR, one row per CDR3 protein. This sample has around 82,000 distinct CDR3 sequences; 12% occur once, and the top ten carry roughly 3.6%. The material sequenced was whole blood. Receptors were obtained from an adult who was a healthcare worker with PCR-confirmed SARS-CoV-2 infection or an uninfected control (not recorded which).

The rearrangement uses TRBV29-1 and TRBJ2-1; TRBD2 agrees at 9 bases. V shed 7 bases, J shed 9 bases, and the junction held 10 bases outside the gene matches. CDR3 length: 13 amino acids. Germline V CDR1 and CDR2: SQVTM, ANQGSEA. CDR3 amino acids: CSALAGTGSEQFF. The CDR3 bases are TGCAGCGCACTAGCGGGTACGGGTAGTGAGCAGTTCTTC.

The chain couples TRBV7-9 to TRBJ2-7; TRBD1 or TRBD2 may be the D gene (5 bases each). CDR1 is SEHNR and CDR2 is FQNEAQ in the germline V gene (reference sequence). V gave up 6 bases and J gave up 7 bases, with 13 bases separating them. CDR3 size: 12 residues. Written as DNA, the CDR3 is TGTGCCAGCAGTCGGGACGGCATGGAGCAGTACTTC. This sequence encodes CASSRDGMEQYF. Together with reference TRBV7-9 and TRBJ2-7, the CDR3 gives the full variable domain: DTGVSQNPRHKITKRGQNVTFRCDPISEHNRLYWYRQTLGQGPEFLTYFQNEAQLEKSRLLSDRFSAERPKGSFSTLEIQRTEQGDSAMYLCASSRDGMEQYFGPGTRLTVT.

The J gene is TRBJ2-7, the V gene TRBV5-5; D not resolved. Germline V lookup: CDR1 SGHKS, CDR2 YYEKEE (reference sequence). This CDR3 is built from 15 residues. Between the trimmed V and J ends, which lost 4 bases and 0 bases, there was a span of 14 bases. This chain's CDR3 is CASSPSPSSSYEQYF. Here the CDR3 DNA reads TGTGCCAGCAGCCCCTCACCCTCGAGCTCCTACGAGCAGTACTTC.

The sample holds many counts of this clonotype. This chain uses TRBV28 with TRBJ2-7; D remains unclear. CDR3 length equals 11 residues. Trimming removed 6 bases at V and 5 bases at J, with 8 bases between. Germline V gives CDR1 MDHEN, CDR2 SYDVKM. Written as DNA, the CDR3 is TGTGCCAGCAGCCAACGCCACGAGCAGTACTTC. Its protein is CASSQRHEQYF.

CDR3 sequence: CAISRDTGPYNEQFF. The CDR3 DNA reads as TGTGCCATCAGCCGTGATACGGGGCCCTACAATGAGCAGTTCTTC. The V call is TRBV10-3, the J call TRBJ2-1; TRBD1 or TRBD2 may be the D gene (5 bases each). Between the trimmed V and J ends, which lost 6 bases and 2 bases, there was a span of 14 bases. CDR1 and CDR2 (germline): ENHRY, SYGVKD. This CDR3 spans 15 amino acids.